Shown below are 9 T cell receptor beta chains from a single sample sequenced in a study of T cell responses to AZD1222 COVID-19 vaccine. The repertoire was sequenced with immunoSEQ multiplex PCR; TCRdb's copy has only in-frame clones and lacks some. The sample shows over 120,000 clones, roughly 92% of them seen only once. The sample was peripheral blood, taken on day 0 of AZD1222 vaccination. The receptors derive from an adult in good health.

CDR3 in DNA: TGCGCCAGCAGCGAGGTCTCACTGGGGGCCAAAAACATTCAGTACTTC. It yields the protein CASSEVSLGAKNIQYF. The V call is TRBV5-1, the J call TRBJ2-4; D is uncertain. This CDR3 spans 16 amino acids. V dropped 4 bases and J dropped 1 base, with 15 bases sitting between them. Germline loops: CDR1 SGHRS, CDR2 YFSETQ.

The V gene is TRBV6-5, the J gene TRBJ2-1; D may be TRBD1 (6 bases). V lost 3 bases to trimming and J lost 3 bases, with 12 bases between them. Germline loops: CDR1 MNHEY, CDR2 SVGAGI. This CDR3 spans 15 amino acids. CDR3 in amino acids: CASSYWVGGYNEQFF. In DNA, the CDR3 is TGTGCCAGCAGTTATTGGGTAGGGGGCTACAATGAGCAGTTCTTC.

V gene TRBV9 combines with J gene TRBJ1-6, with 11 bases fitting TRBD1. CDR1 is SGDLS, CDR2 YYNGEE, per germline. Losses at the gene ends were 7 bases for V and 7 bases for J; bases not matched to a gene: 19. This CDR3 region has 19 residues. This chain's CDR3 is CASADSRDRGVHFNSPLHF. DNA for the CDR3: TGTGCCAGCGCCGACTCTAGGGACAGGGGGGTTCATTTCAATTCACCCCTCCACTTT.

The CDR3, as DNA: TGTGCCAGCAGATCCAGGACTAGCGGGGGAAGCTCCTACGAGCAGTACTTC. Translation gives CASRSRTSGGSSYEQYF. The genes are TRBV27 and TRBJ2-7; 13 bases are a match to TRBD2. V shed 6 bases, J shed 0 bases, and the junction held 8 bases outside the gene matches. Germline V gene data show CDR1 as MNHEY and CDR2 as SMNVEV (reference sequence). The CDR3 runs to 17 residues.

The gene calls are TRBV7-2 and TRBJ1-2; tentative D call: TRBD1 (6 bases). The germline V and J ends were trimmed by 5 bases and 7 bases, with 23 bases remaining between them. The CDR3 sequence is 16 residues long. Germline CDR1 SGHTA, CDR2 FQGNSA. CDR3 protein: CASSPTHLTGGLGYTF. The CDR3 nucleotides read TGTGCCAGCAGCCCGACCCATCTGACCGGGGGCCTTGGCTACACCTTC. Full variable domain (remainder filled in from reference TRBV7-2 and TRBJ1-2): GAGVSQSPSNKVTEKGKDVELRCDPISGHTALYWYRQSLGQGLEFLIYFQGNSAPDKSGLPSDRFSAERTGGSVSTLTIQRTQQEDSAVYLCASSPTHLTGGLGYTFGSGTRLTVV.

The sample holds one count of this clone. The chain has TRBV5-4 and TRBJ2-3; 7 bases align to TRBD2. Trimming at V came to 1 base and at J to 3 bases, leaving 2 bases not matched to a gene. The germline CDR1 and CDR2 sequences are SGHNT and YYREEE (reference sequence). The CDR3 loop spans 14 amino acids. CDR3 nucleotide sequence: TGTGCCAGCAGCTTGTGGGGAGGGACAGATACGCAGTATTTT. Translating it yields CASSLWGGTDTQYF.

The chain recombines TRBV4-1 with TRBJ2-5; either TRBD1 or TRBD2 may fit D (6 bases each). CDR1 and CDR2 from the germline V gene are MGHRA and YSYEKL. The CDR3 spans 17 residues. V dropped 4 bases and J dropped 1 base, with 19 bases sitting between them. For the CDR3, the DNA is TGCGCCAGCAGCCGGACCTGGCAGGGGACTTTCCAAGAGACCCAGTACTTC. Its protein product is CASSRTWQGTFQETQYF.

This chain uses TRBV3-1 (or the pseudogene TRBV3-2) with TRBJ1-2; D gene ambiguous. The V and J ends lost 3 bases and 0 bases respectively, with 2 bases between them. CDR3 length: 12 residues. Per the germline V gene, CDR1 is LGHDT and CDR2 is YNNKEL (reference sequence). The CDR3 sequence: CASSQANYGYTF. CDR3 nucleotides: TGTGCCAGCAGCCAGGCTAACTATGGCTACACCTTC.

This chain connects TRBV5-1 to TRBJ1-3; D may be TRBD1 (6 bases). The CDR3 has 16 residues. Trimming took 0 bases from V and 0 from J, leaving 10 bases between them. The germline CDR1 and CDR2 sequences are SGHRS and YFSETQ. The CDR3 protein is CASSLAPGHSGNTIYF. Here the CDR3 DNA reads TGCGCCAGCAGCTTGGCCCCGGGACACTCTGGAAACACCATATATTTT.